This T cell receptor beta chain was obtained from a study of blood T cells in healthy people across ages. The trim removed 7 bases at V and 3 bases at J, leaving 6 bases unmatched. Germline CDR1 is MNHEY and CDR2 is SVGEGT. This CDR3 is built from 14 residues. The study's findings and limits: Researchers said unsorted PBMCs prevented a conclusive naive versus antigen-experienced comparison.

Notes on this clonotype: Its specificity is unknown.

A second PCR of 7 to 11 cycles used a sample-barcoded 5' primer and a J-beta primer mix. Using its own MiXCR run on the 5' RACE reads, TCRdb lists one record per CDR3 protein. The sample lists 650,000 to 1,000,000 distinct CDR3 sequences; under 40% were seen once. This receptor was identified in a man aged 18 to 35 in good health. Sequenced material: blood. The V call is TRBV6-2 or TRBV6-3, the J call TRBJ2-7; TRBD1 agrees at 10 bases. The CDR3 nucleotides are TGTGCCAGCAACTCACGGGACAGGGGCTACGAGCAGTACTTC. It translates to CASNSRDRGYEQYF.